This TCR beta chain was sequenced during a study of graft-versus-host responses after intestinal transplantation. In the study overall: Once they had received anti-thymocyte globulin induction, all recipients took tacrolimus and steroids for approximately three years.

Some clones are missing from TCRdb's copy, which holds only in-frame ones; the method was immunoSEQ multiplex PCR. The table has approximately 89,000 clones, 80% to 95% seen once. Study results and caveats: Within the allografts of patients who had graft-donor T cell macrochimerism, graft-versus-host to host-versus-graft clonal ratios were high.

On this clone: Antigen specificity is unknown.

V lost 0 bases, J lost 7 bases, and 7 bases lay in between. Germline loops: CDR1 MNHNY, CDR2 SVGAGI (reference sequence). The CDR3 is 13 amino acids. The sequence was collected from a human donor who received an intestinal transplant. The rearrangement links TRBV6-6 to TRBJ1-5; no definite D call. The specimen was unstimulated CD4+ T cells sorted from spleen or lymph node cells, collected before intestinal transplant. CDR3 coding DNA: TGTGCCAGCAGTTACTCGAGGGAACAGCCCCAGCATTTT. It translates to CASSYSREQPQHF.